These 16 T cell receptor beta chains share one sample of origin, sequenced in a study of blood T cells in healthy people across ages. Primed by a sample-barcoded 5' primer and a J-beta primer mix, a second PCR proceeded for 7 to 11 cycles. TCRdb reprocessed the 5' RACE reads via MiXCR and lists one record per CDR3 protein. This table holds about 930,000 distinct CDR3 sequences, 25% to 35% found once. The same data also contributed to another study, on T cells of mothers and their children.

The sequencing input was blood. The receptors shown here come from a woman aged 40 to 50 in good health.

As regards this clonotype: This may be a read error, as it is one base from a much larger clone. J is TRBJ2-7 and V is TRBV12-3 or TRBV12-4; 7 bases are shared with TRBD1. Trimming removed 8 bases from V and 2 bases from J; junction bases left unmatched: 12. The CDR3 is made up of 15 amino acids. The CDR3, as DNA: TGTGCCAGCTCCCCAAGAGGGACAGTGGCCTACGAGCAGTACTTC. Protein sequence: CASSPRGTVAYEQYF.

J is TRBJ1-1 and V is TRBV5-5; no definite D call. The V and J ends lost 3 bases and 0 bases respectively, with 9 bases between them. This CDR3 has 14 residues. Germline V lookup: CDR1 SGHKS, CDR2 YYEKEE (reference sequence). The CDR3 sequence: CASSSTPMNTEAFF. The CDR3 nucleotides read TGTGCCAGCAGCTCCACACCGATGAACACTGAAGCTTTCTTT. The whole variable domain, remainder taken from reference TRBV5-5 and TRBJ1-1, is DAGVTQSPTHLIKTRGQQVTLRCSPISGHKSVSWYQQVLGQGPQFIFQYYEKEERGRGNFPDRFSARQFPNYSSELNVNALLLGDSALYLCASSSTPMNTEAFFGQGTRLTVV.

About this clonotype itself: A much larger clone differs from this one at a single base, so this may be a read error. The genes are TRBV18 and TRBJ2-1; TRBD2 matches at 10 bases. Germline V lookup: CDR1 KGHSH, CDR2 LQKENI. This CDR3 is built from 16 residues. CDR3 loop: CTSSPPSGGPYNEQFF. The CDR3 DNA reads TGTACCAGCTCACCCCCTAGCGGGGGACCTTACAATGAGCAGTTCTTC.

About this clonotype: A read error may explain this, as a much larger clone is one base away. This sequence joins TRBV6-5 and TRBJ2-1; either TRBD1 or TRBD2 may fit D (5 bases each). There are 14 residues in the CDR3. The germline CDR1 and CDR2 sequences are MNHEY and SVGAGI. V lost 8 bases and J lost 8, with 19 bases in between. CDR3 DNA sequence: TGTGCCAGCTGTCCGAGGGGCCTGTGGGATGAGCAGTTCTTC. Residues: CASCPRGLWDEQFF.

In its sample, this clonotype was seen many times. The chain links TRBV7-9 to TRBJ2-6, with TRBD1 as a possible D gene (5 bases). The CDR3 has 14 residues. Deletions cut 5 bases from V and 4 bases from J, with 9 bases between. The germline V gene encodes CDR1 SEHNR and CDR2 FQNEAQ (reference sequence). In DNA form, the CDR3 reads TGTGCCAGCAGCCAGACAGAAGGGGCCAACGTCCTGACTTTC. Translating it yields CASSQTEGANVLTF.

With respect to this clonotype: A much larger clone is a single base away; this may be a read error. The rearrangement links TRBV4-1 to TRBJ2-6; D may be TRBD2 (7 bases). The CDR3 covers 17 residues. V was shortened by 0 bases and J by 1 base, with 10 bases between the two germline ends. The germline CDR1 and CDR2 sequences are MGHRA and YSYEKL. DNA for the CDR3: TGCGCCAGCAGCCAAGATAGGGGGGGGTCTGGGGCCAACGTCCTGACTTTC. The encoded protein is CASSQDRGGSGANVLTF.

The V call is TRBV28, the J call TRBJ2-7; D may be TRBD1 (6 bases). This CDR3 region has 15 residues. In germline, CDR1 is MDHEN, CDR2 SYDVKM. Trimming left V 7 bases short and J 0 bases short, with 16 bases between. In DNA form, the CDR3 reads TGTGCCAGCACCACCGCCCGGGACACCTCCTACGAGCAGTACTTC. This codes for CASTTARDTSYEQYF.

Notes on this clonotype: One end of the junction varies from germline; a read error may be responsible. V and J are TRBV18 and TRBJ2-1, with 10 bases matching TRBD2. This CDR3 has 15 residues. In germline, CDR1 is KGHSH, CDR2 LQKENI. The CDR3 protein is CASSPRTSGHKEQFF. CDR3 coding DNA: TGTGCCAGCTCACCACGGACTAGCGGCCACAAAGAGCAGTTCTTC.

The table lists this clonotype with a few counts. The chain couples TRBV29-1 to TRBJ1-3; the D is unclear. V was pared by 4 bases and J by 4 bases, with 5 bases between. This CDR3 is 11 amino acids long. CDR1 SQVTM and CDR2 ANQGSEA come from the germline V gene. The CDR3 nucleotides read TGCAGCGTTGTATGGGGAAACACCATATATTTT. As protein: CSVVWGNTIYF.

The J gene is TRBJ1-4, the V gene TRBV25-1; maybe TRBD1 (6 bases). The V gene lost 3 bases and the J gene lost 3 bases, with 11 bases spanning the gap. CDR1 is MGHDK, CDR2 SYGVNS, per germline. This CDR3 contains 15 residues. The CDR3 protein is CASSDAQGPNEKLFF. The CDR3 DNA is TGTGCCAGCAGTGACGCACAGGGTCCTAATGAAAAACTGTTTTTT.

Only a few counts were recorded for this clonotype. The chain has TRBV7-3 and TRBJ2-2; 8 bases map to TRBD1. The germline V gene encodes CDR1 SGHTA and CDR2 FQGTGA. The CDR3 contains 15 residues. V shed 5 bases, J shed 0 bases, and the junction held 2 bases outside the gene matches. The CDR3 here is CASSQGQANTGELFF. Here the CDR3 DNA reads TGTGCCAGCAGCCAGGGACAGGCGAACACCGGGGAGCTGTTTTTT.

A remark on this clonotype: With a much larger clone just one base away, this may be a read error. Here the CDR3 DNA reads TGTGCCATCAGGGAGTCGACCCGGGGTTACGAGCAGTACTTC. Protein sequence: CAIRESTRGYEQYF. The J gene is TRBJ2-7, the V gene TRBV10-3, with D maybe TRBD2 (5 bases). CDR1 and CDR2 from the germline V gene are ENHRY and SYGVKD. The CDR3 extends over 14 amino acids.

This clonotype was counted only a few times. The V and J genes are TRBV28 and TRBJ1-2; D perhaps matches TRBD1 (6 bases). The CDR3 is 17 amino acids. Germline CDR1 reads MDHEN; CDR2 reads SYDVKM. Trimming shortened V by 5 bases and J by 0 bases, and 19 bases separated the two germline ends. In DNA, the CDR3 is TGTGCCAGCAGTCCCCCGGGGACAAGTATTACTAACTATGGCTACACCTTC. Residues: CASSPPGTSITNYGYTF.

This clonotype was observed many times. V and J are TRBV15 and TRBJ2-1, with D maybe TRBD1 (5 bases). The V end was cut by 5 bases, the J end by 6 bases, with 8 bases between. Germline loops: CDR1 LNHNV, CDR2 YYDKDF (reference sequence). This CDR3 has 12 residues. CDR3: CATSYRGNEQFF. In DNA, the CDR3 is TGTGCCACCAGCTATAGGGGCAATGAGCAGTTCTTC.

This clonotype occurred many times. The V gene is TRBV14, the J gene TRBJ2-5; 9 bases match TRBD2. The V gene's germline CDR1 is SGHDN and CDR2 FVKESK. Trimming cost V 4 bases and J 2 bases; bases outside gene matches: 5. The CDR3 covers 15 residues. Written as DNA, the CDR3 is TGTGCCAGCAGCCGGGTAGCGGGGGCTCAAGAGACCCAGTACTTC. This gives the protein CASSRVAGAQETQYF.

The chain has TRBV12-3 or TRBV12-4 and TRBJ2-3; TRBD1 matches 7 bases. V lost 5 bases to trimming and J lost 5 bases; unmatched junction nucleotides: 7. The CDR3 is made up of 14 amino acids. The CDR3 spells CASSPPTGQDTQYF. Written as DNA, the CDR3 is TGTGCCAGCAGTCCGCCGACAGGGCAAGATACGCAGTATTTT.